This entry concerns a single TCR beta chain. Its antigen is still unknown. The record has no base qualities; no much larger clone is one base away. This entry is derived from a study of blood T cell repertoires in COVID-19 (dated by TCRdb to the early 2020s). About the study as a whole: Samples from collaborators originated in the United States, Italy and Spain and spanned both the acute and convalescent phases of COVID-19. The prospective study material was composed of cDNA or gDNA derived from T cells, B-cell-depleted T cells, or PBMCs. Deeply sampled blood TCRbeta repertoires from subjects exposed to, actively infected with, or recovered from COVID-19 were included in the dataset. The repertoires were released in a freely available public database intended as a resource for research on the immune response to SARS-CoV-2. The samples were drawn from two sources: the first 160 participants of the ongoing ImmuneRACE study, and some 1,300 subjects contributed by 6 global collaborators. A de-identified subject ID, COVID-19 status, age in years and sex were almost always included in the sample metadata. Where available, HLA class I and class II types were obtained from metadata supplied by the sample provider rather than from assay-based typing.

In the prospective study, participants were about 18 to 100 years old, resided in about two dozen geographic areas of the United States, and were enrolled through a virtual design. In the prospective study, participants were assigned to cohorts based on the clinical history participants reported in a screening survey and a study questionnaire. Each participant in the prospective study had whole blood, serum and a nasopharyngeal or oropharyngeal swab collected by mobile phlebotomists. Over an approximately two-month period, participants in the prospective study had the option of providing additional blood draws and questionnaires. Blood samples from the prospective study were shipped frozen or at room temperature prior to DNA extraction. The immunoSEQ Assay, a bias-controlled multiplex PCR, was used to amplify TCRbeta CDR3 regions from genomic DNA. As for the original processing: The number of nucleated cells in each sample was estimated from the amplification of reference gene primers within the assay. To quantify the absolute abundance of each unique TCRbeta CDR3 rearrangement, sequence reads were collapsed and filtered. For each sample, productive Simpson clonality was calculated as the square root of Simpson's diversity index across productive rearrangements. TCRdb provides this immuneACCESS table in a form limited to in-frame rearrangements. Some clones are lacking; in checked studies, under half of them reflect an unresolved V gene, and why the rest are absent is not known. V and J calls and clone size follow that table, whereas D and trimming were derived from the DNA. Across this sample there are around 250,000 clones, with 70% to 90% seen only once. The biggest ten clones account for 4.1% of the sample.

Including cysteine and phenylalanine, the CDR3 has 15 amino acids. The entry retains the CDR3 DNA only, 45 bases that are in frame from base 1. CDR1 and CDR2, looked up from the germline V gene, are KGHSH and LQKENI. V and J lose 4 bases and 0 bases, and a span of 13 bases separates them. Results the study describes overall, beyond this receptor: Clinical and demographic metadata were provided uncurated, with the amount varying by source and participant.

The rearrangement combines TRBV18 with TRBJ2-7, with a weak D call of TRBD1 (5 bases match). Sequencing input: PBMCs or T cells enriched from blood (not recorded which). This clonotype was sampled from a woman aged 30 to 39 with acute COVID-19. The DNA reads as follows: TGTGCCAGCTCACGCGAGACAGCTAGCTCCTACGAGCAGTACTTC. Its translation reads: CASSRETASSYEQYF.